The 19 T cell receptor beta chains reported below all come from one sample, sequenced in a study of shared clonotypes between healthy human individuals. Naive CD8 isolation took CD45RO-negative cells positively selected for CCR7 and excluded terminally differentiated effector memory CD45RA+ cells. Method: immunoSEQ multiplex PCR; TCRdb's copy keeps in-frame clones and lacks some. This sample has under 600,000 clones; about 98% occur once, and the top ten carry less than 0.35%. Input material: naive CD8+ T cells sorted from blood. The origin of the receptors is a man aged 25-40 years in good health.

V is TRBV19 and J is TRBJ2-7; TRBD1 aligns across 9 bases. The CDR3 extends over 14 amino acids. V dropped 4 bases and J dropped 4; count of bases not matched to a gene: 5. The V gene's germline CDR1 is LNHDA and CDR2 SQIVND (reference sequence). In nucleotides, the CDR3 is TGTGCCAGTAGTAAACAGGGGGCGCAGTACGAGCAGTACTTC. Translation: CASSKQGAQYEQYF.

Remarks on this clone: Distinct nucleotide sequences in the sample also encode this CDR3. The chain is built from TRBV9 and TRBJ1-2; D is perhaps TRBD1 (5 bases). The germline gives CDR1 SGDLS, CDR2 YYNGEE. V shed 3 bases and J shed 4 bases, with 10 bases lying between them. The CDR3 extends over 13 amino acids. This CDR3 is CASSARDSYGYTF. As DNA, the CDR3 is TGTGCCAGCAGCGCGCGTGACAGCTATGGCTACACCTTC.

The chain recombines TRBV4-1 with TRBJ2-2; 9 nucleotides line up with TRBD2. This CDR3 contains 18 residues. CDR1 is MGHRA, CDR2 YSYEKL, per germline. With 2 bases clipped from V and 7 bases from J, the junction kept 14 bases outside the gene matches. CDR3 DNA: TGCGCCAGCAGCCAACTACTAGCGGGTGTAGGGTGGGGCGGGGAGCTGTTTTTT. This sequence encodes CASSQLLAGVGWGGELFF.

The J gene is TRBJ2-3, the V gene TRBV5-4; maybe TRBD1 (5 bases). Trimming cost V 5 bases and J 1 base, with 11 bases left between them. Germline-derived CDR1 and CDR2 are SGHNT and YYREEE (reference sequence). This CDR3 is built from 14 residues. CDR3 residues: CASRGQRGTDTQYF. The CDR3 nucleotides read TGTGCCAGCAGGGGGCAGCGAGGCACAGATACGCAGTATTTT.

This clone is a singleton in its sample. The CDR3 region is CASSIGTANEAFF. The CDR3 DNA reads TGTGCCAGCAGCATCGGGACAGCCAACGAAGCTTTCTTT. This chain uses TRBV13 with TRBJ1-1; 7 bases align to TRBD1. The junction had 8 bases not matched to a gene; V was cut back by 5 bases and J by 8 bases. Germline V lookup: CDR1 PRHDT, CDR2 FYEKMQ (reference sequence). This CDR3 comprises 13 residues.

The rearrangement uses TRBV27 and TRBJ1-2; the D gene is possibly TRBD1 (6 bases). The V end was cut by 6 bases, the J end by 4 bases, with 15 bases between. Germline lookup yields CDR1 MNHEY and CDR2 SMNVEV (reference sequence). This CDR3 is 14 amino acids long. CDR3 sequence reads: CASRNRTALYGYTF. DNA of the CDR3: TGTGCCAGCAGGAACCGGACAGCCCTCTATGGCTACACCTTC.

The chain's CDR3 is CASSLDQGGLNTQYF. The CDR3 DNA follows: TGCGCCAGCAGCTTGGATCAGGGTGGACTGAATACGCAGTATTTT. The genes are TRBV5-1 and TRBJ2-3; TRBD1 or TRBD2 may be the D gene (5 bases each). The CDR3 extends over 15 amino acids. The germline CDR1 and CDR2 sequences are SGHRS and YFSETQ. V shed 0 bases and J shed 7 bases, with 15 bases lying between them.

This chain joins TRBV11-2 and TRBJ2-7; D remains ambiguous. V lost 10 bases and J 0 bases, leaving 16 bases between the germline ends. Germline lookup yields CDR1 SGHAT and CDR2 FQNNGV. CDR3 length: 14 residues. CDR3: CAIQTLWSSYEQYF. The DNA of the CDR3 is TGTGCCATTCAGACATTATGGAGCTCCTACGAGCAGTACTTC.

This chain links TRBV11-2 with TRBJ1-1; D is ambiguous. The germline V gene has CDR1 SGHAT and CDR2 FQNNGV. V was pared by 1 base and J by 8 bases, with 17 bases between. The CDR3 has 15 amino acids. The chain's CDR3 is CASSLVGRTGEEAFF. CDR3 in DNA: TGTGCCAGCAGCTTAGTAGGGAGAACTGGCGAGGAAGCTTTCTTT.

The V gene is TRBV15, the J gene TRBJ2-1; 7 nucleotides line up with TRBD1. Germline loops: CDR1 LNHNV, CDR2 YYDKDF (reference sequence). This CDR3 contains 14 residues. J gave up 5 bases and V 3 bases, and 4 bases lay outside the gene matches. DNA for the CDR3: TGTGCCACCAGCAGTAGGACAGGACACAATGAGCAGTTCTTC. The encoded protein is CATSSRTGHNEQFF.

This chain uses TRBV7-9 with TRBJ2-3; the match to TRBD2 covers 7 bases. The CDR3 consists of 16 residues. J lost 0 bases, V lost 1 base, and 4 bases had no gene match. Germline CDR1 is SEHNR and CDR2 is FQNEAQ (reference sequence). CDR3 in DNA: TGTGCCAGCAGCTTAGTGGGGGGGTCTAGCACAGATACGCAGTATTTT. It encodes CASSLVGGSSTDTQYF.

Of note for this clone: This sample includes further DNA sequences coding for the same CDR3. V and J are TRBV6-1 and TRBJ2-7; 7 positions agree with TRBD1. J was trimmed by 2 bases and V by 5 bases; bases with no gene match: 3. Per the germline V gene, CDR1 is MNHNS and CDR2 is SASEGT. CDR3 length equals 13 residues. The chain's CDR3 is CASSSRGPYEQYF. The CDR3 DNA reads as TGTGCCAGCAGTTCGAGGGGGCCCTACGAGCAGTACTTC.

The rearrangement joins TRBV9 to TRBJ2-7; TRBD2 might be the D (6 bases). Trimming removed 4 bases from V and 4 bases from J, with 18 bases in between. The CDR3 has 15 residues. Germline-derived CDR1 and CDR2 are SGDLS and YYNGEE. CDR3 bases: TGTGCCAGCAGCCCGGACGGTGGAGGAGGGTACGAGCAGTACTTC. Translated: CASSPDGGGGYEQYF.

This rearrangement joins TRBV9 to TRBJ2-3, with D perhaps TRBD2 (5 bases). Germline lookup yields CDR1 SGDLS and CDR2 YYNGEE. V was pared by 0 bases and J by 3 bases, with 14 bases between. This CDR3 has 16 amino acids. CDR3 amino acids: CASSVEGGGGTDTQYF. CDR3 nucleotides: TGTGCCAGCAGCGTAGAGGGCGGAGGCGGGACAGATACGCAGTATTTT.

This clone was counted a few times. This chain uses TRBV27 with TRBJ2-3, with 9 bases fitting TRBD2. CDR1 is MNHEY and CDR2 is SMNVEV in the germline V gene (reference sequence). The CDR3 spans 17 residues. Trimming removed 5 bases from V and 5 bases from J; junction bases left unmatched: 14. The CDR3 DNA is TGTGCCAGCAGTCCTGATTATAGCGGGAGCGGTGGAGATACGCAGTATTTT. Protein sequence: CASSPDYSGSGGDTQYF.

The chain combines TRBV7-8 with TRBJ2-2; no firm D call. Trimming took off 7 bases at V and 3 bases at J, with 6 bases between the two ends. Per germline, CDR1 SGHVS and CDR2 FQNEAQ. The CDR3 length is 12 residues. The CDR3 here is CASTLDTGELFF. CDR3 coding DNA: TGTGCCAGCACCCTAGACACCGGGGAGCTGTTTTTT. Using reference TRBV7-8 and TRBJ2-2 for the parts outside the CDR3, the full variable domain is GAGVSQSPRYKVAKRGQDVALRCDPISGHVSLFWYQQALGQGPEFLTYFQNEAQLDKSGLPSDRFFAERPEGSVSTLKIQRTQQEDSAVYLCASTLDTGELFFGEGSRLTVL.

The chain has TRBV28 and TRBJ2-2; D remains unclear. The CDR3 sequence is 13 residues long. V lost 3 bases and J 7 bases, leaving 9 bases between the germline ends. Germline loops: CDR1 MDHEN, CDR2 SYDVKM. CDR3 sequence reads: CASSLSTDGELFF. The CDR3 nucleotides are TGTGCCAGCAGTTTGTCGACGGACGGGGAGCTGTTTTTT.

The chain links TRBV6-5 to TRBJ2-1; 8 bases match TRBD2. The germline CDR1 and CDR2 sequences are MNHEY and SVGAGI. The CDR3 runs to 16 residues. After removal of 0 bases from V and 3 bases from J, the junction contained 4 bases not matched to a gene. The CDR3 sequence is CASSYSAGGNYNEQFF. CDR3 DNA: TGTGCCAGCAGTTACTCGGCGGGAGGAAACTACAATGAGCAGTTCTTC.

The genes are TRBV15 and TRBJ1-1; no definite D call. The length of the CDR3 is 13 residues. Germline V gene lookup returns CDR1 LNHNV and CDR2 YYDKDF (reference sequence). V lost 0 bases, J lost 2 bases, and 4 bases lay in between. The CDR3 sequence: CATSREINTEAFF. DNA of the CDR3: TGTGCCACCAGCAGAGAGATAAACACTGAAGCTTTCTTT.